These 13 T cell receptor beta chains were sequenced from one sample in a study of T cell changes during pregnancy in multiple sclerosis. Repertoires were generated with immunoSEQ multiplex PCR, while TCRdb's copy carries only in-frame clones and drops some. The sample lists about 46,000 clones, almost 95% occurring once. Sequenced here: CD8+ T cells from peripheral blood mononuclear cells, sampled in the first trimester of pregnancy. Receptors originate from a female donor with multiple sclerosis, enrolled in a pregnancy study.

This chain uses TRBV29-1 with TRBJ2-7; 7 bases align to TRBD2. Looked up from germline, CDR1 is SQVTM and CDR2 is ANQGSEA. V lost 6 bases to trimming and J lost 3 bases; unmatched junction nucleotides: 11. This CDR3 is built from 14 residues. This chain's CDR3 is CSVGDSSGVYEQYF. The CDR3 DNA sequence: TGCAGCGTCGGGGACTCTAGCGGTGTCTACGAGCAGTACTTC.

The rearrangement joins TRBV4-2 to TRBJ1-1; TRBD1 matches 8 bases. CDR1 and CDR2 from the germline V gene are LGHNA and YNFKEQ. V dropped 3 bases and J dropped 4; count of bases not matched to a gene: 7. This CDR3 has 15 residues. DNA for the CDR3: TGTGCCAGCAGCCAGCCAAAAACAGGGGGCACTGAAGCTTTCTTT. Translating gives CASSQPKTGGTEAFF.

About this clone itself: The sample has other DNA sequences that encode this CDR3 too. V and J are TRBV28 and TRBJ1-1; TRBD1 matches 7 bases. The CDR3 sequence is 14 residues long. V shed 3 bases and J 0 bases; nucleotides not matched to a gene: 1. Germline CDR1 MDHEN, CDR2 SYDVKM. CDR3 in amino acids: CASSLTGMNTEAFF. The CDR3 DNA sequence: TGTGCCAGCAGTTTGACAGGGATGAACACTGAAGCTTTCTTT. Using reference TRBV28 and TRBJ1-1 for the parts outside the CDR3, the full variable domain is DVKVTQSSRYLVKRTGEKVFLECVQDMDHENMFWYRQDPGLGLRLIYFSYDVKMKEKGDIPEGYSVSREKKERFSLILESASTNQTSMYLCASSLTGMNTEAFFGQGTRLTVV.

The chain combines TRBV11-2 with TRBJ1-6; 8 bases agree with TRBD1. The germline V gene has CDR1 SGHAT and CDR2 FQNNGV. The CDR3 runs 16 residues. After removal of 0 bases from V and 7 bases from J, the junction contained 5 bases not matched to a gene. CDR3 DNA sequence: TGTGCCAGCAGCTTAGACCGGACAGGGCCGAATTCACCCCTCCACTTT. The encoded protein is CASSLDRTGPNSPLHF.

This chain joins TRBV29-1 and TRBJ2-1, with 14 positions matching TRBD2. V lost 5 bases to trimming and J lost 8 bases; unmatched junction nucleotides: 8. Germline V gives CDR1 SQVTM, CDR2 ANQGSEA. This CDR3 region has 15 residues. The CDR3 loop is CSVPSTSGRGDEQFF. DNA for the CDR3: TGCAGCGTTCCCTCGACTAGCGGGAGGGGTGATGAGCAGTTCTTC.

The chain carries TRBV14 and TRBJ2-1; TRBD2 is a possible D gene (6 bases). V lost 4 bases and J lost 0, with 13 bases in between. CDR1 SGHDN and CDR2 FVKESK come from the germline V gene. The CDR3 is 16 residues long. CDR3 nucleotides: TGTGCCAGCAGCCCAACAATTAGCGGCTCCTACAATGAGCAGTTCTTC. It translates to CASSPTISGSYNEQFF.

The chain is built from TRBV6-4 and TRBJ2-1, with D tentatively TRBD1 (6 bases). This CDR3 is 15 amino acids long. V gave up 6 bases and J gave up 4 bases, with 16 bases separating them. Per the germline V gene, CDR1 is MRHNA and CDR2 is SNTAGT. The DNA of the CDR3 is TGTGCCAGCAGCAATACAAGAGGGGGATACAATGAGCAGTTCTTC. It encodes CASSNTRGGYNEQFF.

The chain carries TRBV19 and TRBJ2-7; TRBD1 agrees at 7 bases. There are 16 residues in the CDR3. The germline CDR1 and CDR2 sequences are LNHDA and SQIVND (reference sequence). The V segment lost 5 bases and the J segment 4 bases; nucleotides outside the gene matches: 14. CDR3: CASSSRQGRSQYEQYF. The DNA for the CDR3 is TGTGCCAGTAGTTCCCGACAGGGTCGAAGTCAGTACGAGCAGTACTTC.

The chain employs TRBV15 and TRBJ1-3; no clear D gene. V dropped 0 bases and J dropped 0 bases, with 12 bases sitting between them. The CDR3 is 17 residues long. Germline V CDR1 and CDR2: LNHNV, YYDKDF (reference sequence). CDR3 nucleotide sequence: TGTGCCACCAGCAGAGACCATCCCGGGAGCTCTGGAAACACCATATATTTT. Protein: CATSRDHPGSSGNTIYF.

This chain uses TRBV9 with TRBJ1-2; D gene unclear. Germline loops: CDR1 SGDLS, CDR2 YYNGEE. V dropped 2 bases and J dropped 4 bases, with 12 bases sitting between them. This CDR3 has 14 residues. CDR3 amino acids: CASSVSGTGYGYTF. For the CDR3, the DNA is TGTGCCAGCAGCGTTAGCGGAACGGGCTATGGCTACACCTTC.

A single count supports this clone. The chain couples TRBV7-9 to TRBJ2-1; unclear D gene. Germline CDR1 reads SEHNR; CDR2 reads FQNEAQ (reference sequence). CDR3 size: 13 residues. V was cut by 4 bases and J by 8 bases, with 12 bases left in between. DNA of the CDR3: TGTGCCAGCAGCTCGCGGCTAGAAGATGAGCAGTTCTTC. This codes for CASSSRLEDEQFF.

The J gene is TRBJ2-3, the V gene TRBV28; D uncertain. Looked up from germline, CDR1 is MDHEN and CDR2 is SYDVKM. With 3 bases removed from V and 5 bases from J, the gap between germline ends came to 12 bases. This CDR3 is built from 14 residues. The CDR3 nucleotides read TGTGCCAGCAGTTTGGGCCGCGATAGAGATACGCAGTATTTT. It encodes CASSLGRDRDTQYF.

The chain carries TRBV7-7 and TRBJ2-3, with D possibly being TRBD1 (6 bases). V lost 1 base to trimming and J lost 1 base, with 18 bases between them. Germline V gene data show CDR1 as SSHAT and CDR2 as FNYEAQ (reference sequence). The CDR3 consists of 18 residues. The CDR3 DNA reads TGTGCCAGCAGCTTAGGCCCTTACAGGGTTGAAGGCACAGATACGCAGTATTTT. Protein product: CASSLGPYRVEGTDTQYF. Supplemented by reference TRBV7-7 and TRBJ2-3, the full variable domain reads GAGVSQSPRYKVTKRGQDVTLRCDPISSHATLYWYQQALGQGPEFLTYFNYEAQPDKSGLPSDRFSAERPEGSISTLTIQRTEQRDSAMYRCASSLGPYRVEGTDTQYFGPGTRLTVL.